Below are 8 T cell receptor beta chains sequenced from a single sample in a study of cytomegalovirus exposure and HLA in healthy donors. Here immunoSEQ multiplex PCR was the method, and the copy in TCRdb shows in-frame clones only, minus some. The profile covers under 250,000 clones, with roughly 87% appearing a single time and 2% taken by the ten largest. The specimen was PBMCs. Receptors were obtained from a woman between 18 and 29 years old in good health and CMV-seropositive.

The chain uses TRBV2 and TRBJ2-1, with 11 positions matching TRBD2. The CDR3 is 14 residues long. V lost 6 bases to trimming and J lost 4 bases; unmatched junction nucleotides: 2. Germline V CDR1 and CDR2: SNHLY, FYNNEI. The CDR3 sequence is CASRGTSGYNEQFF. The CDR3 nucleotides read TGTGCCAGCAGAGGGACTAGCGGATACAATGAGCAGTTCTTC.

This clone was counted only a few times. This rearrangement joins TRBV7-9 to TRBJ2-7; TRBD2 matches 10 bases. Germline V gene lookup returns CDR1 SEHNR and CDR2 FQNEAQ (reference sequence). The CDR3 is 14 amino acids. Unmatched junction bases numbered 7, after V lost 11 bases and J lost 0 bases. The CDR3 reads CADGTSEYSYEQYF. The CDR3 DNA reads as TGTGCCGACGGGACTAGCGAGTACTCCTACGAGCAGTACTTC.

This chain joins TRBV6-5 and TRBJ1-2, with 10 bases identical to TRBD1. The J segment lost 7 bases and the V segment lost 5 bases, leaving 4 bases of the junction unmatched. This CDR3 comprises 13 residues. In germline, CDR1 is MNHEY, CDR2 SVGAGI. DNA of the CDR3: TGTGCCAGCAGTCGACAGGGGGCGTCTGGCTACACCTTC. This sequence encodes CASSRQGASGYTF.

CDR3 residues: CASRPGANNEKLFF. In DNA form, the CDR3 reads TGTGCCAGCAGGCCAGGTGCTAATAATGAAAAACTGTTTTTT. The chain couples TRBV2 to TRBJ1-4, with D unresolved. From germline, CDR1 is SNHLY and CDR2 FYNNEI. Trimming stripped 6 bases from V and 4 bases from J, with 12 bases between. This CDR3 contains 14 residues.

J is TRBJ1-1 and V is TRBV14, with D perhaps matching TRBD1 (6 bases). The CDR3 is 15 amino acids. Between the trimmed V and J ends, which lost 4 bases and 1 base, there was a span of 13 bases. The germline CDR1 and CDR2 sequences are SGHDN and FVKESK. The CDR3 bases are TGTGCCAGCAGCCTTCAAACAGGGTGGAACACTGAAGCTTTCTTT. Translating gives CASSLQTGWNTEAFF.

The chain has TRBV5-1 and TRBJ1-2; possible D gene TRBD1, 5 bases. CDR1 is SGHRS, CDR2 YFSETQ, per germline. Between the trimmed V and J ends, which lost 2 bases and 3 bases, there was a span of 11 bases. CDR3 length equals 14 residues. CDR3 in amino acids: CASSFTGGDYGYTF. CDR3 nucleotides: TGCGCCAGCAGCTTCACAGGCGGCGACTATGGCTACACCTTC.

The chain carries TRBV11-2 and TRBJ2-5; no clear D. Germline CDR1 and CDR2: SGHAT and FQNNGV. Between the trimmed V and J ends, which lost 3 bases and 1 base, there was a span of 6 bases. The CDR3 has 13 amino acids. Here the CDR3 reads CASSLTVQETQYF. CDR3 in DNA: TGTGCCAGCAGCTTGACTGTCCAAGAGACCCAGTACTTC.

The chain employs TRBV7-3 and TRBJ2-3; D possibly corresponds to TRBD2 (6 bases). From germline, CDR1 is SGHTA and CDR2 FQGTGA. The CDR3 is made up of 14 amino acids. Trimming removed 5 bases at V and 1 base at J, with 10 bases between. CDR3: CASSQGLRTDTQYF. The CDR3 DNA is TGTGCCAGCAGCCAGGGACTTCGCACAGATACGCAGTATTTT.